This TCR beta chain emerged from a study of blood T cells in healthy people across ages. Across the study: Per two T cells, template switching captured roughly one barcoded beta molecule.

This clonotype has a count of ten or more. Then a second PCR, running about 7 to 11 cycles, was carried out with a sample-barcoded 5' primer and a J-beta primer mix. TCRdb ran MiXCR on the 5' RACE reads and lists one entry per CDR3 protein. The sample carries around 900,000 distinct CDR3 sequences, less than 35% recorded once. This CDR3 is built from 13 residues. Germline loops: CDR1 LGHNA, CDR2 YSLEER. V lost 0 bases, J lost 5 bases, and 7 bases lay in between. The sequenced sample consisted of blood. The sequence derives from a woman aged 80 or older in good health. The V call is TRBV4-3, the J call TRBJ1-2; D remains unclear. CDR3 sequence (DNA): TGCGCCAGCAGCCAAGATCGGGTGTATGGCTACACCTTC. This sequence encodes CASSQDRVYGYTF.